This TCR beta chain was sequenced during a study of blood T cells in healthy people across ages. Germline lookup yields CDR1 SGHVS and CDR2 FNYEAQ. Trimming pared 1 base from V and 10 bases from J, leaving 17 bases between. This CDR3 comprises 16 residues. Sample-barcoded 5' priming and a J-beta primer mix drove a second PCR of roughly 7 to 11 cycles. TCRdb re-derived calls from the 5' RACE reads in MiXCR, one entry per CDR3 protein. The sample lists some 700,000 distinct CDR3 sequences; roughly 44% were seen once. Whenever a sample was processed, at least 7 million PBMCs were isolated. The sequence was obtained from a woman between 55 and 75 years old in good health. This rearrangement joins TRBV7-6 to TRBJ1-6; D unclear. Sequenced sample: blood. The CDR3 protein is CASSLGPGWRGSPLHF. CDR3 DNA sequence: TGTGCCAGCAGCTTAGGGCCGGGTTGGAGAGGGTCACCCCTCCACTTT.